This TCR beta chain was sequenced in a study of T-cell memory formation after mild COVID-19. About this clonotype itself: Antigen: not known.

Deletions cut 4 bases from V and 1 base from J, with 7 bases between. Germline V lookup: CDR1 KGHSH, CDR2 LQKENI. The CDR3 spans 13 residues. Study findings and constraints: A second wave of clones peaked on day 37, and their SARS-CoV-2 specificity went unconfirmed. For contracting clones, CD4+ ones sat mainly in CM and EM, CD8+ in EMRA. Contracting clones, day 15 to 85, had balanced CD4/CD8, and later expanders favored CD4+.

Using its own MiXCR run on the 5' RACE reads, TCRdb lists one record per CDR3 protein. The sample includes approximately 450,000 distinct CDR3 sequences, approximately 18% of them seen just once. The genes are TRBV18 and TRBJ1-1; possible D gene TRBD1, 5 bases. Material for sequencing was PBMCs or a T cell subset sorted from them (not recorded which). This receptor was taken from an adult woman who had mild COVID-19 (a few samples of this study predate the infection). Cell type and time point are not known. In nucleotides, the CDR3 is TGTGCCAGCTCACGCGGGACGAACACTGAAGCTTTCTTT. Translating gives CASSRGTNTEAFF.